Listed here are 32 T cell receptor beta chains from one sample, sequenced in a study of CD8 T cells in ankylosing spondylitis. TCRdb re-called the 5' RACE reads with MiXCR, one entry per CDR3 protein. The sample holds around 99,000 distinct CDR3 sequences; around 9.4% are singletons and the top ten take roughly 5%. The source material was blood, either unsorted or a sorted T cell fraction (not recorded which). The receptors were gathered from a male donor with ankylosing spondylitis or in good health (not recorded which).

This clonotype came up many times. This chain uses TRBV20-1 with TRBJ2-5, with TRBD2 as a possible D gene (6 bases). The germline V gene encodes CDR1 DFQATT and CDR2 SNEGSKA (reference sequence). This CDR3 comprises 16 residues. With 6 bases removed from V and 2 bases from J, the gap between germline ends came to 22 bases. CDR3 DNA sequence: TGCAGTGCCCCTAGGGCGGGGCGGGGCGAACAAGAGACCCAGTACTTC. It yields the protein CSAPRAGRGEQETQYF.

This clonotype was counted many times. The chain carries TRBV12-3 or TRBV12-4 and TRBJ2-7, with D unclear. Trimming left V 4 bases short and J 7 bases short, with 11 bases between. This CDR3 region has 12 residues. CDR3 residues: CASSWGTAEQYF. For the CDR3, the DNA is TGTGCCAGCAGTTGGGGAACCGCTGAGCAGTACTTC.

In this sample, this clonotype turned up many times. The rearrangement joins TRBV7-2 to TRBJ2-5, with D tentatively TRBD1 or TRBD2 (6 bases each). The CDR3 has 15 residues. V lost 5 bases, J lost 2 bases, and 15 bases lay in between. Germline V lookup: CDR1 SGHTA, CDR2 FQGNSA. As DNA, the CDR3 is TGTGCCAGCAGCAAGACCCGAGGGGGGCAAGAGACCCAGTACTTC. It encodes CASSKTRGGQETQYF.

This clonotype was recorded many times. This chain joins TRBV28 and TRBJ2-7; maybe TRBD1 (6 bases). CDR3 length: 14 residues. The germline V gene encodes CDR1 MDHEN and CDR2 SYDVKM. V lost 5 bases, J lost 1 base, and 12 bases lay in between. The CDR3 spells CASSKMTGSYEQYF. The CDR3 DNA follows: TGTGCCAGCAGTAAAATGACAGGATCCTACGAGCAGTACTTC.

This clonotype was seen ten or more times. V usage is TRBV5-1 and J usage is TRBJ2-3; 8 bases fit TRBD2. The length of the CDR3 is 16 residues. V shed 2 bases and J 0 bases; nucleotides not matched to a gene: 5. Germline assignment: CDR1 SGHRS and CDR2 YFSETQ. The CDR3 sequence is CASSFNGGASTDTQYF. The CDR3 nucleotides read TGCGCCAGCAGCTTCAACGGGGGGGCGAGCACAGATACGCAGTATTTT.

The chain couples TRBV5-5 to TRBJ1-2, with no clear D. This CDR3 is 12 amino acids long. V was cut by 0 bases and J by 4 bases, with 4 bases left in between. Germline assignment: CDR1 SGHKS and CDR2 YYEKEE (reference sequence). The CDR3 reads CASSLDVYGYTF. DNA of the CDR3: TGTGCCAGCAGCTTGGATGTCTATGGCTACACCTTC.

In its sample, this clonotype was seen many times. Mismatch with germline at one junction end may stem from a read error. The rearrangement uses TRBV29-1 and TRBJ1-5; D is unresolved. The CDR3 covers 15 residues. Germline V lookup: CDR1 SQVTM, CDR2 ANQGSEA. The DNA of the CDR3 is TGCAGCCCTGATTCTGATCGGGAATGTAATCAGTCCCAGCATTTT. Protein product: CSPDSDRECNQSQHF. The whole variable domain, remainder taken from reference TRBV29-1 and TRBJ1-5, is SAVISQKPSRDICQRGTSLTIQCQVDSQVTMMFWYRQQPGQSLTLIATANQGSEATYESGFVIDKFPISRPNLTFSTLTVSNMSPEDSSIYLCSPDSDRECNQSQHFGDGTRLSIL.

A few counts support this clonotype. The V and J genes are TRBV2 and TRBJ2-1, with D tentatively TRBD2 (5 bases). V lost 8 bases, J lost 2 bases, and 10 bases lay in between. The CDR3 covers 13 residues. Germline V gene data show CDR1 as SNHLY and CDR2 as FYNNEI. The CDR3 here is CASGELAYNEQFF. CDR3 DNA sequence: TGTGCCAGCGGGGAACTAGCCTACAATGAGCAGTTCTTC.

There are many counts of this clonotype. CDR3 DNA: TGTGCCAGCAGTTTTGGCGGGGGAGGTTACAATGAGCAGTTCTTC. Translated, it gives CASSFGGGGYNEQFF. The V gene is TRBV12-3 or TRBV12-4, the J gene TRBJ2-1, with 7 bases lining up with TRBD2. V lost 3 bases to trimming and J lost 4 bases; unmatched junction nucleotides: 6. The CDR3 covers 15 residues.

The chain carries TRBV6-6 and TRBJ1-1; TRBD1 might be the D (5 bases). The CDR3 spans 12 residues. Germline values: CDR1 MNHNY, CDR2 SVGAGI (reference sequence). V shed 5 bases and J shed 4 bases, with 8 bases lying between them. The CDR3 DNA sequence: TGTGCCAGCAGTCATGGGACCACTGAAGCTTTCTTT. Its protein product is CASSHGTTEAFF.

Ten or more counts support this clonotype. The V gene is TRBV20-1, the J gene TRBJ1-2; D gene ambiguous. Germline V gene sequence: CDR1 DFQATT, CDR2 SNEGSKA (reference sequence). Between the trimmed V and J ends, which lost 3 bases and 0 bases, there was a span of 8 bases. This CDR3 is 13 amino acids long. The CDR3 DNA reads TGCAGTGCTAGTTCAGAAGCTAACTATGGCTACACCTTC. It yields the protein CSASSEANYGYTF.

This clonotype was seen many times. The CDR3: CASSTDRGPQETQYF. DNA for the CDR3: TGCGCCAGCAGTACGGATCGGGGCCCTCAAGAGACCCAGTACTTC. The chain links TRBV5-1 to TRBJ2-5; D could derive from TRBD1 or TRBD2 (5 bases each). CDR1 is SGHRS and CDR2 is YFSETQ in the germline V gene. V lost 5 bases, J lost 2 bases, and 16 bases lay in between. The CDR3 contains 15 residues.

For this clonotype: With a much larger clone just one base away, this may be a read error. The chain has TRBV28 and TRBJ2-7, with 7 bases fitting TRBD1. Germline V CDR1 and CDR2: MDHEN, SYDVKM. With 6 bases clipped from V and 1 base from J, the junction kept 9 bases outside the gene matches. CDR3 length equals 15 residues. CDR3 amino acids: CASRPLGQLSYEQYF. The CDR3 bases are TGTGCCAGCAGGCCATTGGGACAGCTTTCCTACGAGCAGTACTTC.

This clonotype showed up many times. The rearrangement links TRBV11-3 to TRBJ2-2, with D possibly matching TRBD2 (7 bases). This CDR3 spans 15 amino acids. Germline assignment: CDR1 SGHNT and CDR2 YENEEA. The V gene lost 5 bases and the J gene lost 1 base, with 11 bases spanning the gap. The CDR3 DNA is TGTGCCAGCAGCCCGGGGGGCATGAACACCGGGGAGCTGTTTTTT. It is translated as CASSPGGMNTGELFF.

This clonotype appeared a few times. The rearrangement joins TRBV19 to TRBJ2-1, with 7 bases that match TRBD2. CDR1 and CDR2 (germline): LNHDA, SQIVND (reference sequence). V was pared by 6 bases and J by 0 bases, with 2 bases of the junction left unmatched. CDR3 size: 14 residues. The CDR3 DNA reads TGTGCCAGTAGGAGCGGGAACTCCTACAATGAGCAGTTCTTC. It is translated as CASRSGNSYNEQFF. Full variable domain (outside the CDR3, taken from reference TRBV19 and TRBJ2-1): DGGITQSPKYLFRKEGQNVTLSCEQNLNHDAMYWYRQDPGQGLRLIYYSQIVNDFQKGDIAEGYSVSREKKESFPLTVTSAQKNPTAFYLCASRSGNSYNEQFFGPGTRLTVL.

Ten or more counts support this clonotype. V and J are TRBV7-3 and TRBJ2-2; either TRBD1 or TRBD2 may fit D (5 bases each). CDR1 and CDR2 (germline): SGHTA, FQGTGA. The CDR3 contains 16 residues. Trimming cost V 5 bases and J 2 bases, with 15 bases left between them. The CDR3 DNA reads TGTGCCAGCAGCCCTGGGGGACGGACAAACACCGGGGAGCTGTTTTTT. Its translation: CASSPGGRTNTGELFF.

The V and J genes are TRBV9 and TRBJ2-1, with 9 bases fitting TRBD1. This CDR3 contains 17 residues. The V gene end was trimmed by 3 bases and the J gene end by 2 bases; junction bases not matched to a gene: 9. Germline loops: CDR1 SGDLS, CDR2 YYNGEE. The CDR3: CASSDRWTGDAYNEQFF. The CDR3 DNA reads as TGTGCCAGCAGCGACCGTTGGACAGGGGATGCCTACAATGAGCAGTTCTTC.

This clonotype was found many times. This sequence joins TRBV5-1 and TRBJ2-7; 8 bases are shared with TRBD1. This CDR3 is 15 amino acids long. V trimming: 1 base; J trimming: 7 bases; junction bases outside the gene matches: 10. Germline CDR1 SGHRS, CDR2 YFSETQ. The CDR3 bases are TGCGCCAGCAGCTTGCAGCCGGGACAGGAGACGGAGCAGTACTTC. This codes for CASSLQPGQETEQYF.

This clonotype was detected many times. CDR3 bases: TGTGCCAGCAGTACCGCTCATAAACCGGGGCTTATCACCGGGGAGCTGTTTTTT. Amino acid sequence: CASSTAHKPGLITGELFF. This sequence joins TRBV27 and TRBJ2-2; D could derive from TRBD1 or TRBD2 (5 bases each). V shed 5 bases and J shed 4 bases, with 23 bases lying between them. This CDR3 contains 18 residues. Germline V gene data show CDR1 as MNHEY and CDR2 as SMNVEV (reference sequence).

This clonotype was detected ten times or more. Here the CDR3 reads CASSLSQVNYGYTF. The CDR3 DNA reads TGTGCCAGCAGTTTATCACAGGTTAACTATGGCTACACCTTC. This chain links TRBV12-3 or TRBV12-4 with TRBJ1-2, with D possibly TRBD1 on 5 matching bases. V lost 2 bases, J lost 1 base, and 8 bases lay in between. This CDR3 is built from 14 residues.

This clonotype has ten or more counts. This chain links TRBV11-3 with TRBJ2-1; possibly TRBD2 for D (6 bases). CDR3 size: 14 residues. Germline CDR1 reads SGHNT; CDR2 reads YENEEA. V lost 3 bases and J 10 bases, leaving 16 bases between the germline ends. The CDR3 sequence: CASSLDSKRGEQFF. In nucleotides, the CDR3 is TGTGCCAGCAGCTTGGACTCTAAACGGGGGGAGCAGTTCTTC.

At least ten counts were recorded for this clonotype. In DNA, the CDR3 is TGTGCCACCAGCAGAGATCGAGTAGCGGGGGGGAGGAATGAGCAGTTCTTC. It translates to CATSRDRVAGGRNEQFF. This rearrangement joins TRBV15 to TRBJ2-1; 11 bases match TRBD2. The V gene's germline CDR1 is LNHNV and CDR2 YYDKDF (reference sequence). The V segment lost 0 bases and the J segment 7 bases; nucleotides outside the gene matches: 8. This CDR3 contains 17 residues.

The J gene is TRBJ2-5, the V gene TRBV4-2, with 9 bases matching TRBD2. The CDR3 consists of 17 residues. The germline CDR1 and CDR2 sequences are LGHNA and YNFKEQ. V shed 0 bases, J shed 2 bases, and the junction held 7 bases outside the gene matches. Here the CDR3 reads CASSQEGASGVQETQYF. Here the CDR3 DNA reads TGTGCCAGCAGCCAAGAAGGGGCTAGCGGGGTGCAAGAGACCCAGTACTTC.

This clonotype was detected ten times or more. V usage is TRBV5-5 and J usage is TRBJ1-4, with unresolved D. V was clipped by 0 bases and J by 5 bases, with 5 bases between them. Germline values: CDR1 SGHKS, CDR2 YYEKEE (reference sequence). This CDR3 is 13 amino acids long. CDR3 bases: TGTGCCAGCAGCTTGGTCATAAATGAAAAACTGTTTTTT. This encodes CASSLVINEKLFF.

This clonotype was seen many times. The chain has TRBV18 and TRBJ2-5; tentatively, D is TRBD1 or TRBD2 (5 bases each). The CDR3 spans 15 residues. The germline gives CDR1 KGHSH, CDR2 LQKENI. Trimming took off 2 bases at V and 2 bases at J, with 12 bases between the two ends. CDR3 protein: CASSPSLGVQETQYF. The CDR3 DNA reads TGTGCCAGCTCACCATCGTTGGGGGTGCAAGAGACCCAGTACTTC. Full variable domain (remainder filled in from reference TRBV18 and TRBJ2-5): NAGVMQNPRHLVRRRGQEARLRCSPMKGHSHVYWYRQLPEEGLKFMVYLQKENIIDESGMPKERFSAEFPKEGPSILRIQQVVRGDSAAYFCASSPSLGVQETQYFGPGTRLLVL.

By proportion, this clonotype is medium-sized. The chain carries TRBV5-1 and TRBJ2-7; D gene ambiguous. CDR1 SGHRS and CDR2 YFSETQ come from the germline V gene. The CDR3 loop spans 14 amino acids. The V end was cut by 0 bases, the J end by 2 bases, with 9 bases between. Written as DNA, the CDR3 is TGCGCCAGCAGCTTGGTGGTCAGTCCCTACGAGCAGTACTTC. Its protein is CASSLVVSPYEQYF.

This clonotype was seen at least ten times. Germline and junction disagree at one end, which may indicate a read error. The gene calls are TRBV19 and TRBJ2-3, with D perhaps assigned TRBD1 or TRBD2 (5 bases each). Germline V gene data show CDR1 as LNHDA and CDR2 as SQIVND (reference sequence). The CDR3 runs to 16 residues. The CDR3 here is CSSSARRQRGPDTQYF. Here the CDR3 DNA reads TGTTCCAGTAGTGCCCGAAGACAGAGAGGGCCAGATACGCAGTATTTT.

This chain joins TRBV3-1 and TRBJ2-3; a possible D gene is TRBD2 (6 bases). Germline CDR1 and CDR2: LGHDT and YNNKEL (reference sequence). V lost 0 bases, J lost 6 bases, and 13 bases lay in between. This CDR3 is built from 15 residues. CDR3 sequence (DNA): TGTGCCAGCAGCCAAGATGGGTCAGGGAGGGATACGCAGTATTTT. This sequence encodes CASSQDGSGRDTQYF.

This clonotype turned up a few times. The chain joins TRBV28 to TRBJ1-1; 8 nucleotides match TRBD1. The germline gives CDR1 MDHEN, CDR2 SYDVKM. The CDR3 contains 15 residues. V shed 5 bases and J 6 bases; nucleotides not matched to a gene: 11. As DNA, the CDR3 is TGTGCCAGCAGTCCGCGGACAGGGCGGTTCGCTGAAGCTTTCTTT. It specifies CASSPRTGRFAEAFF.

This clonotype was counted many times. The chain couples TRBV29-1 to TRBJ2-3; TRBD1 is a possible D gene (6 bases). V shed 0 bases and J shed 3 bases, with 19 bases lying between them. There are 17 residues in the CDR3. Germline CDR1 reads SQVTM; CDR2 reads ANQGSEA. The CDR3, as DNA: TGCAGCGTTGAAGATCCGGGACAAAGGGATGCAACAGATACGCAGTATTTT. Translating gives CSVEDPGQRDATDTQYF.

This clonotype was detected ten times or more. The rearrangement links TRBV6-1 to TRBJ2-1; a weak D match, TRBD1 (5 bases). Trimming took 1 base from V and 6 from J, leaving 7 bases between them. CDR3 size: 13 residues. Germline lookup yields CDR1 MNHNS and CDR2 SASEGT. The CDR3 DNA reads TGTGCCAGCAGTGAAGGGGGCCGCAATGAGCAGTTCTTC. As protein: CASSEGGRNEQFF.

This clonotype occurred many times. The V call is TRBV20-1, the J call TRBJ2-1, with 7 bases matching TRBD1. Germline V gene sequence: CDR1 DFQATT, CDR2 SNEGSKA (reference sequence). V shed 6 bases and J 4 bases; nucleotides not matched to a gene: 9. CDR3 length: 14 amino acids. The CDR3 DNA reads TGCAGTGCCGCGACAGGGTTCCAATACAATGAGCAGTTCTTC. Its protein is CSAATGFQYNEQFF.